The clone carrying this TCR beta chain was seen ten or more times. Antigen: not known. This sample was included in a study of T cells in Graves' hyperthyroidism and ophthalmopathy. The germline V and J ends were trimmed by 2 bases and 4 bases, with 12 bases remaining between them. The CDR3 is made up of 15 amino acids. The germline CDR1 and CDR2 sequences are KGHSH and LQKENI. At least 3 on the Clinical Activity Score was recorded for ophthalmopathy patients, who also had NOSPECS grade at least 4 and duration under 3 months. Fresh peripheral blood, 8 to 10 ml of it, supplied the PBMCs. The study, taken as a whole, reports: Expanded thyroid clonotypes (above 0.001) were mostly also found in blood.

Template material for amplifying TCR beta CDR3 regions consisted of RNA transcripts. The primer set for the first-round RT-PCR of the TCR CDR3 was HTBI. In TCRdb, the multiplex PCR reads were re-called with MiXCR into one record per CDR3 protein. Here the sample spans nearly 600,000 distinct CDR3 sequences, more than 13% being singletons. The chain has TRBV18 and TRBJ2-1; D is tentatively TRBD1 or TRBD2 (5 bases each). The sequence was collected from a woman under 30 with Graves' ophthalmopathy. Sequenced sample: blood. The CDR3, as DNA: TGTGCCAGCTCACCAGGGACCGGGATATACAATGAGCAGTTCTTC. Protein sequence: CASSPGTGIYNEQFF.